Listed here is a single T cell receptor (beta chain). There is no known antigen for this receptor. No quality values exist for individual bases; no much larger clone is one base distant. This record belongs to a study of cytomegalovirus exposure and HLA in healthy donors (dated by TCRdb to between 2016 and 2019). About the full investigation: An earlier analysis of around 600 of the donors reported 276 Gb of sequence data and around 120 million unique TCR beta sequences from about 179 million T cells. About 330 gigabases of sequencing data and tens of millions of unique TCR sequences made up an early release that covered 500 to 650 HLA-typed donors. Of the roughly 390 genotyped donors, roughly 80% fell in the genetic ancestry cluster associated with self-reported Caucasian donors. The study aimed to test whether signatures of past pathogen exposure could be identified by cataloging public T cell receptors. The study used immunosequencing to profile the T cell repertoires of approximately 630 subjects and linked those repertoires to cytomegalovirus serostatus. In addition to the first cohort of roughly 700 subjects, a separate validation cohort of approximately 120 different subjects was used. High-throughput TCR immunosequencing, statistical association of individual TCRs with disease status, and machine learning were combined to predict cytomegalovirus infection status. A later analysis re-analyzed previously published TCR beta repertoires from hundreds of donors and added high-resolution HLA genotyping to study TCR occurrence patterns. Rather than drawing on any new phenotypic data, the later analysis identified candidate immune exposures from TCR beta sequences and the way those sequences occurred across donors. An earlier analysis of 500 to 650 of the donors applied high-throughput TCR beta sequencing to assess whether each TCR beta V gene segment acted as functional or pseudogenic. Donor age, sex, ethnicity and CMV serostatus were compiled alongside the repertoire data. A later genetic analysis took genome-wide SNP genotypes for about three fifths of the 666 donors and used that subset as a discovery cohort. Every discovery cohort repertoire had been produced on one sequencing platform. HLA typing covered class I and class II loci at four-digit resolution. The number of donors typed differed by locus, with about 629-640 for A, B, C, DRB1 and DQB1, 522 for DQA1, approximately 580 for DPA1, and 450 to 480 for DPB1. Roughly 5 DR-DQ haplotypes were handled as single units for association and clustering, since linkage in the cohort was strong. Among 300 to 450 genotyped donors of the cohort, an average of approximately 240,000 unique TCR beta nucleotide sequences were sequenced per donor, about a sixth of them non-productive.

Broad study findings and their caveats: Sequencing depth was assumed to be roughly uniform across donors in the presence/absence analyses, though that assumption may not hold. In a later analysis, several top co-occurrence clusters were reported to appear linked to parvovirus B19, influenza, CMV and Epstein-Barr virus. In a later analysis, TCR association rates were found to vary across HLA loci, with the most associated TCRs seen for DRB1 alleles and the fewest for HLA-C alleles. Most CMV-associated TCR beta chains appeared to be HLA-restricted in a later analysis, and the HLA associations seemed to be driven largely by CMV exposure. In the study, 164 TCR beta chains were listed as associated with cytomegalovirus. In a later analysis, HLA-associated TCR beta chains showed more clonal expansion and lower generation probabilities than non-associated chains that were equally common. In a later genetic analysis, a missense DCLRE1C variant was associated with V-gene and J-gene trimming of TCR beta chains, and the association was replicated in an independent cohort. The authors suggested that the approach could potentially be extended to other disease states and immunological phenotypes. In vitro tests confirmed that a few of the cytomegalovirus-associated TCR beta chains recognize cytomegalovirus antigens. Assigning TCR associations to individual alleles was difficult when HLA alleles, especially DR and DQ, strongly co-occurred. Because HLA typing was missing for some donors at each locus, association tests included only the typed subset. The 87-base-pair reads could not distinguish some IMGT-functional V segments, including TRBV6-2 and TRBV6-3, so those segments were excluded. A further reported finding was that TCR beta sequences accurately predicted the HLA-A and HLA-B alleles for most subjects in the first cohort. The classifier was reported to diagnose cytomegalovirus status with high specificity and sensitivity in both the original and validation cohorts. While some public TCRs were present in many individuals, most TCR sequences turned up only very rarely across donors. A later genetic analysis reported fewer N-insertions in productive TCRs among donors in an Asian-associated ancestry cluster than the roughly 640-donor mean. A cluster of highly shared sequence variants was judged likely to represent a technical artifact of the sequencing pipeline. A later analysis associated 17,000 or so TCR beta sequences with specific HLA alleles at a false discovery rate of 0.05. For the cohort, immune exposure information was limited to CMV serostatus. Broadly in line with IMGT annotations, most TCR beta V segments showed up in productive rearrangements about 87% or about 30% of the time in an earlier analysis of approximately 640 of the donors. Correlated functional status among segregating V segments might be attributable to linkage disequilibrium, but an unknown experimental factor could not be ruled out. Roughly 17 rarely observed V segments, including chromosome 9 orphons, were excluded from the earlier analysis of about 500 of the donors because counts were too low. The cohort was sequenced for TCR beta chains only, and without alpha or paired-chain data the features that could be detected were limited.

CDR1 ENHRY and CDR2 SYGVKD are derived from the germline V gene. The CDR3 contains 13 residues, cysteine and phenylalanine counted. The DNA shown is the 39-base CDR3, in frame from base 1. Libraries were constructed by the immunoSEQ multiplex PCR assay. The multiplex PCR relied on a mix of 60 forward primers for TCR Vbeta segments and 13 reverse primers for TCR Jbeta segments. Amplification of the CDR3 region of rearranged TCR beta genes was performed with a multiplex PCR assay on genomic DNA. Amplified TCR beta libraries were sequenced as 87-base-pair reads on the Illumina HiSeq System. Per the authors' processing: In a later analysis, 77 million or so unique TCR beta chains were counted across the approximately 620 repertoires, and roughly 10 million of these chains were shared by at least two donors. A nearest-neighbor algorithm error-corrected the raw reads and collapsed the reads into unique sequences, merging closely related sequences to remove PCR and sequencing errors. CDR3 sequences were aligned to IMGT reference sequences to assign V, D and J gene segments. For a sequence to be retained, at least a six-nucleotide match to both a V gene segment and a J gene segment was required. Rearrangements were classified as productive when the CDR3 lacked stop codons and remained in frame with V and J, and all other rearrangements were classified as non-productive. CDR3 was defined by IMGT convention, running from the second conserved V-encoded cysteine to the conserved J-encoded phenylalanine. In an earlier analysis of approximately 590 of the donors, sequences lacking an unambiguous match to a single V gene segment were excluded. In an earlier analysis of 587 of the donors, V segments were called functional above 56.7% productive rearrangements and were called segregating when the between-donor standard deviation exceeded 5%. A statistical classification framework was built to diagnose cytomegalovirus status from the catalog of TCR beta chain sequences. V and J gene assignment, in a later analysis, came from comparing TCR nucleotide sequences with IMGT/GENE-DB human TR gene sequences. The TCRdist pipeline was used in a later analysis to assign CDR3 sequences and most-parsimonious VDJ recombination scenarios. In a later analysis, every TCR beta chain was defined by the combination of its CDR3 amino acid sequence and its V-gene family, and reads without a unique V-gene family were dropped. As a way to deal with suspected cross-contamination and a sequencing artifact, a later analysis dropped 500 to 700 nucleotide sequences that were highly shared and had low generation probability. For each public chain, a later analysis derived a clonal expansion index from normalized ranks of inferred template counts within each repertoire. In a later analysis, generation probabilities were computed using a VDJ recombination model fitted to out-of-frame rearrangements, and the results were checked against IGoR. In a later analysis, hypergeometric tests were used to score TCR-TCR, TCR-HLA and TCR-CMV co-occurrence, with a repertoire-size bias correction applied to TCR pairs. A later analysis estimated false discovery rates by permuting HLA or CMV assignments 20 times. A later analysis grouped co-occurring TCRs with DBSCAN, adding TCRdist sequence similarity when clustering within HLA-allele-positive subsets. Repertoires with fewer than 30,000 or more than 120,000 public chains, plus five repertoires with anomalous nucleotide sharing, were excluded from co-occurrence clustering. The clones in this table, taken by TCRdb from immuneACCESS, are in-frame only. Not every clone is retained; where verified, under half of the shortfall comes from an unresolved V gene, and the cause of the rest is unknown. The V and J calls and clone size were taken over from that table, and D and trimming were inferred from the DNA. The sample contains 120,000 or so clones, around 75% of them found a single time. The ten largest clones add up to 2.1% of the sample.

The cohort was made up of 666 healthy bone marrow donors. All cohort members were sampled while nominally healthy, although unrecorded immune exposures were likely present. The donor was CMV seronegative and belonged to the group of 380 or so seronegative cohort members. A peripheral blood sample was collected from each donor, and TCR beta sequencing was performed on peripheral blood mononuclear cells. Genomic DNA extraction from the blood cell samples was performed with the Qiagen DNeasy Blood Extraction Kit. In this chain, TRBV10-3 is recombined with TRBJ2-5; TRBD1 could be the D gene, as 6 bases match. The J call is uncertain, as TRBJ2-7 better fits the DNA end. Specimen: PBMCs. This clonotype originated in a man aged 25-45 years in good health and CMV-seronegative. CDR3 reads: CAITAGDNYEQYF. The nucleotide sequence is given as TGTGCCATAACGGCAGGGGACAATTACGAGCAGTACTTC.